The source of this TCR beta chain is a study of OX40 agonist ivuxolimab in advanced cancers. Libraries were prepared by immunoSEQ multiplex PCR; TCRdb keeps only in-frame clonotypes and omits some of them. There are about 53,000 clones in the sample; 82% occur only once, and roughly 1.5% lies in the top ten. CDR1 and CDR2 from the germline V gene are SGHAT and FQDESV (reference sequence). CDR3 length equals 14 residues. With V trimmed by 5 bases and J by 4 bases, 3 bases remained unmatched. Study results and caveats: Antigen specificity was not determined for the expanded peripheral T cells.

Of note for this clone: The target antigen is unknown.

The TCR originated in an adult with an advanced solid tumor such as melanoma, head and neck, liver or kidney cancer. The rearrangement uses TRBV11-1 and TRBJ2-1; 9 bases are shared with TRBD2. The sample was CD4+ or CD8+ T cells sorted from blood, taken in a trial of the OX40 agonist ivuxolimab. This CDR3 is CASSPAGGYNEQFF. In DNA form, the CDR3 reads TGTGCCAGCAGCCCGGCGGGAGGGTACAATGAGCAGTTCTTC.